This T cell receptor (beta chain) is drawn from a study of CD8 T cells in ankylosing spondylitis. TCRdb ran MiXCR on the 5' RACE reads and lists one entry per CDR3 protein. This repertoire shows about 150,000 distinct CDR3 sequences, 6% to 8% found once; its top ten account for approximately 13%. This clonotype was observed many times. Antigen: not known. Whole-study results and caveats: Disease-linked clones were reportedly significantly enriched in matched ankylosing spondylitis synovial fluid.

This CDR3 region has 15 residues. CDR1 KGHDR and CDR2 SFDVKD come from the germline V gene. With V trimmed by 2 bases and J by 4 bases, 0 bases remained unmatched. This rearrangement joins TRBV24-1 to TRBJ2-1; 11 bases fit TRBD2. The receptor comes from a female donor with ankylosing spondylitis or in good health (not recorded which). Source material: blood, either unsorted or a sorted T cell fraction (not recorded which). The CDR3 loop reads CATSDWTSGYNEQFF. The CDR3 region has the DNA TGTGCCACCAGTGATTGGACTAGCGGGTACAATGAGCAGTTCTTC.